This T cell receptor beta chain was identified in a study of T cell clonotyping in hematopoietic cell transplantation. Study results and caveats: At the given depth, recipient repertoires were over 97% de novo clonotypes. Higher Inverse Simpson Index values in graft donor and pretransplant recipient predicted broader posttransplant TCR diversity. No sorting was done, leaving CD4 and CD8 contributions mixed. After transplant, recipient diversity fell while pathologically expanded clonotypes grew through day 180.

The germline V and J ends were trimmed by 5 bases and 2 bases, with 10 bases remaining between them. Germline V CDR1 and CDR2: SGHAT, FQNNGV. The CDR3 is 13 amino acids. Concerning this clone itself: Its antigen is unidentified.

This table comes from immunoSEQ multiplex PCR, and its TCRdb copy is limited to in-frame clones, with some not included. The sample has just under 20,000 clones; 65% to 85% are singletons. Sequencing used peripheral blood mononuclear cells. The TCR originated in a man in his 60s in good health. Some clones in this sample may be carry-over from other donors' samples. The chain combines TRBV11-2 with TRBJ2-7; no clear D. CDR3 DNA: TGTGCCAGCAGCCACGAACCAGCCTACGAGCAGTACTTC. Translated, it gives CASSHEPAYEQYF.